The clone carrying this T cell receptor (beta chain) was observed a single time. What it recognizes is unknown. Only in-frame clones appear in the TCRdb table, and some are missing; sequencing was by immunoSEQ multiplex PCR. Found here are some 110,000 clones, about 87% of them singletons; the top ten hold over 6.5%. The data were taken from a study of T cell responses to AZD1222 COVID-19 vaccine. Study at large: Samples with a second dose at about 4 or about 12 weeks were pooled together.

The CDR3 runs to 14 residues. V lost 6 bases and J 5 bases, leaving 18 bases between the germline ends. CDR1 and CDR2 (germline): SGHRS, YFSETQ. Overall study findings and caveats: Spike-specific TCR breadth and depth were elevated following two AZD1222 doses. Every sample of the repertoires postdated the peak T cell response.

This chain uses TRBV5-1 with TRBJ2-7, with a possible D match to TRBD1 (6 bases). Sequencing used peripheral blood, obtained on day 0 of AZD1222 vaccination. The sequence was obtained from an adult in good health. DNA of the CDR3: TGCGCCAGCACGCCGGGACACCTCCTCGACGAGCAGTACTTC. This codes for CASTPGHLLDEQYF. The full variable domain, its missing parts supplied by reference TRBV5-1 and TRBJ2-7, is KAGVTQTPRYLIKTRGQQVTLSCSPISGHRSVSWYQQTPGQGLQFLFEYFSETQRNKGNFPGRFSGRQFSNSRSEMNVSTLELGDSALYLCASTPGHLLDEQYFGPGTRLTVT.